The rows below give T cell receptor beta chains drawn from one sample of a study of CD8+ T cells in alopecia areata. Assay: immunoSEQ multiplex PCR; the TCRdb copy retains only in-frame clones and omits some. The sample has around 210,000 clones; around 66% are singletons. The specimen was CD4+ T cells sorted from blood, collected at week 4, from a patient treated with tofacitinib. The receptor source for this set is a human donor with alopecia areata. Each CDR3 is given with its conserved first and last residue. A D gene is named only where the DNA matches it firmly. Some rows have no size entry. The others give once, few or many, or a class for an expanded clone.

cdr3_aa | cdr3_nt | d_call | j_call | clone_size | v_call
CASSPVPRDYEQYF | TGTGCCAGCTCACCAGTCCCACGGGACTACGAGCAGTACTTC | NA | TRBJ2-7 | NA | TRBV18
CASSRDAGGLDIQYF | TGCGCCAGCAGCCGAGATGCGGGGGGGCTAGACATTCAGTACTTC | TRBD2 | TRBJ2-4 | few | TRBV4-3
CAYRLRGRAETQYF | TGTGCCTATCGTCTAAGGGGGCGAGCGGAGACCCAGTACTTC | TRBD1 | TRBJ2-5 | NA | TRBV30
CASSHGGGGGELFF | TGCGCCAGCAGCCATGGCGGGGGGGGCGGGGAGCTGTTTTTT | TRBD2 | TRBJ2-2 | few | TRBV4-3
CASSLTGGNEKLFF | TGTGCCAGCAGCTTGACAGGGGGAAATGAAAAACTGTTTTTT | TRBD1 | TRBJ1-4 | NA | TRBV7-9
CASSARRGMINEQFF | TGTGCCAGCAGCGCCCGTAGAGGCATGATCAATGAGCAGTTCTTC | NA | TRBJ2-1 | few | TRBV9
CASSSSTGTYEQYF | TGTGCCAGCAGCTCATCGACAGGGACCTACGAGCAGTACTTC | TRBD1 | TRBJ2-7 | few | TRBV11-1
CASSQDPGNSYNEQFF | TGCGCCAGCAGCCAAGATCCCGGAAACTCCTACAATGAGCAGTTCTTC | NA | TRBJ2-1 | NA | TRBV4-1
CSVAPGTDLSGYTF | TGCAGCGTTGCTCCCGGGACTGATTTGTCAGGCTACACCTTC | NA | TRBJ1-2 | NA | TRBV29-1
CASSYRKDKNTEAFF | TGTGCCAGCAGTTACCGGAAGGACAAGAACACTGAAGCTTTCTTT | NA | TRBJ1-1 | NA | TRBV6-5
CASSFNRDSGYTF | TGTGCCAGCAGCTTCAACAGGGACTCTGGCTACACCTTC | NA | TRBJ1-2 | NA | TRBV11-2
CSVAGDLNTEAFF | TGCAGCGTTGCAGGGGACCTGAACACTGAAGCTTTCTTT | NA | TRBJ1-1 | NA | TRBV29-1
CASSLGLARNEQFF | TGTGCCAGCAGCCTGGGACTAGCGAGGAATGAGCAGTTCTTC | TRBD2 | TRBJ2-1 | NA | TRBV5-4
CSVGNSRDTQYF | TGCAGCGTTGGTAACAGCCGGGATACGCAGTATTTT | NA | TRBJ2-3 | few | TRBV29-1
CASSSGGSPLHF | TGTGCCAGCAGCTCGGGAGGTTCACCCCTCCACTTT | NA | TRBJ1-6 | NA | TRBV11-2
CASSLRGHTGELFF | TGTGCCAGCAGTTTACGGGGGCACACCGGGGAGCTGTTTTTT | NA | TRBJ2-2 | many | TRBV6-5
CATTRGEKLFF | TGTGCCACCACTCGCGGAGAAAAACTGTTTTTT | NA | TRBJ1-4 | NA | TRBV7-9
CASSPPQGVPNTEAFF | TGTGCCAGCTCACCACCGCAGGGGGTCCCGAACACTGAAGCTTTCTTT | TRBD1 | TRBJ1-1 | once | TRBV18
CASSLADVGIRTPLHF | TGTGCCAGCAGCTTAGCCGACGTGGGGATTAGGACACCCCTCCACTTT | NA | TRBJ1-6 | NA | TRBV7-8
CSVGEHSGANVLTF | TGCAGCGTGGGGGAACATTCTGGGGCCAACGTCCTGACTTTC | NA | TRBJ2-6 | NA | TRBV29-1
CASSLSGELFF | TGTGCCAGCAGCTTATCCGGGGAGCTGTTTTTT | NA | TRBJ2-2 | NA | TRBV5-6
CASSIRSEQYF | TGTGCCAGCAGCATACGGAGCGAGCAGTACTTC | NA | TRBJ2-7 | few | TRBV13
CASSQSGPPNTGELFF | TGCGCCAGCAGTCAATCCGGCCCTCCGAACACCGGGGAGCTGTTTTTT | NA | TRBJ2-2 | NA | TRBV23-1
CASSPDRSNTGELFF | TGCGCCAGCAGCCCCGACAGATCGAACACCGGGGAGCTGTTTTTT | NA | TRBJ2-2 | NA | TRBV5-1
CASSLETALFF | TGTGCCAGCTCACTGGAAACCGCACTGTTTTTT | NA | TRBJ1-4 | few | TRBV18
CASSSGGLKFF | TGCGCCAGCAGCTCGGGGGGGTTAAAGTTCTTC | TRBD2 | TRBJ2-1 | NA | TRBV4-3
CASSPRAGRDTQYF | TGTGCCAGCAGCCCGCGGGCGGGGCGGGATACGCAGTATTTT | NA | TRBJ2-3 | few | TRBV7-2
CASGLGTFGAYGYTF | TGTGCTAGTGGTTTGGGTACCTTCGGAGCCTATGGCTACACCTTC | NA | TRBJ1-2 | NA | TRBV12-5
CASSYSSTSVYEQYF | TGTGCCAGCAGTTACTCGAGTACCTCAGTCTACGAGCAGTACTTC | NA | TRBJ2-7 | NA | TRBV6-5
CASSPGGGGGYGYTF | TGTGCCAGCAGCCCCGGGGGTGGGGGAGGATATGGCTACACCTTC | NA | TRBJ1-2 | NA | TRBV7-2
CASSYTMGVTGELFF | TGTGCCAGCAGTTACACAATGGGGGTCACCGGGGAGCTGTTTTTT | NA | TRBJ2-2 | NA | TRBV6-5
CAWSSGGTNEKLFF | TGTGCCTGGAGTAGTGGGGGCACTAATGAAAAACTGTTTTTT | NA | TRBJ1-4 | NA | TRBV30
CASSARTGSNYGYTF | TGTGCCAGCAGTGCTCGGACAGGGTCTAACTATGGCTACACCTTC | TRBD1 | TRBJ1-2 | NA | TRBV2
CASSTQGGIYGYTF | TGCGCCAGCAGCACACAGGGGGGTATCTATGGCTACACCTTC | TRBD1 | TRBJ1-2 | once | TRBV4-1
CASSLEGGRNTGELFF | TGCGCCAGCAGCTTGGAAGGGGGCAGGAACACCGGGGAGCTGTTTTTT | TRBD1 | TRBJ2-2 | few | TRBV5-1
CASSGGQGQPQHF | TGTGCCAGCAGTGGAGGACAGGGGCAGCCCCAGCATTTT | TRBD1 | TRBJ1-5 | once | TRBV6-5
CASSPRTDTQYF | TGTGCCAGCTCACCCAGGACAGATACGCAGTATTTT | NA | TRBJ2-3 | NA | TRBV18
CASSEMSDTQCF | TGTGCCAGCAGTGAGATGTCAGATACGCAGTGTTTT | NA | TRBJ2-3 | NA | TRBV2
CASLETLASNQPQHF | TGTGCCAGTCTCGAAACACTGGCGAGCAATCAGCCCCAGCATTTT | NA | TRBJ1-5 | NA | TRBV6-1
CASSFRGAGELFF | TGTGCCAGCAGTTTTCGGGGGGCCGGGGAGCTGTTTTTT | TRBD2 | TRBJ2-2 | once | TRBV27
CSAGTAIEAFF | TGCAGCGCCGGGACAGCTATTGAAGCTTTCTTT | TRBD1 | TRBJ1-1 | few | TRBV29-1
CASSLPHRDSSRPFF | TGCGCCAGCAGCCTACCCCACCGGGACAGCAGTCGACCTTTCTTT | TRBD1 | TRBJ1-1 | NA | TRBV4-1
CASSLTYTGEDPYEQYF | TGTGCCAGCAGCCTTACATATACAGGGGAGGACCCCTACGAGCAGTACTTC | NA | TRBJ2-7 | NA | TRBV14
CASSLAGTKEGEKLFF | TGTGCCAGCAGTCTCGCCGGGACAAAGGAAGGAGAAAAACTGTTTTTT | NA | TRBJ1-4 | once | TRBV6-6
CASSATSGGTDTQYF | TGTGCCAGCAGCGCGACTAGCGGGGGAACAGATACGCAGTATTTT | TRBD2 | TRBJ2-3 | once | TRBV7-9
CASSEELGRNTGELFF | TGTGCCAGCAGTGAAGAGTTGGGCAGGAACACCGGGGAGCTGTTTTTT | NA | TRBJ2-2 | NA | TRBV6-1
CASSSGRGEQFF | TGTGCCAGCAGCTCGGGAAGGGGTGAGCAGTTCTTC | NA | TRBJ2-1 | NA | TRBV5-6
CASSLGQGPYGYTF | TGCGCCAGCAGCTTGGGGCAGGGTCCCTATGGCTACACCTTC | NA | TRBJ1-2 | NA | TRBV5-1
CASSGLDLNTEAFF | TGCGCCAGCTCGGGGTTGGACCTGAACACTGAAGCTTTCTTT | NA | TRBJ1-1 | NA | TRBV5-1
CASSLGQVNTEAFF | TGTGCCAGCTCACTCGGACAGGTGAACACTGAAGCTTTCTTT | TRBD1 | TRBJ1-1 | NA | TRBV18
CAWDQKMNTEAFF | TGTGCCTGGGACCAGAAAATGAACACTGAAGCTTTCTTT | NA | TRBJ1-1 | NA | TRBV30
CASRSGQGDQPQHF | TGTGCCAGCAGATCGGGACAGGGGGATCAGCCCCAGCATTTT | TRBD1 | TRBJ1-5 | NA | TRBV6-6
CASRGTGGGYEQYF | TGTGCCAGCAGAGGGACAGGGGGCGGCTACGAGCAGTACTTC | TRBD1 | TRBJ2-7 | NA | TRBV6-1
CASSVTTGELFF | TGTGCCAGCAGCGTAACCACCGGGGAGCTGTTTTTT | NA | TRBJ2-2 | NA | TRBV7-9
CSVGESGPLNTEAFF | TGCAGCGTTGGAGAGTCGGGACCGCTGAACACTGAAGCTTTCTTT | NA | TRBJ1-1 | few | TRBV29-1
CASSLVGGETQYF | TGTGCCAGCAGCTTAGTGGGAGGGGAGACCCAGTACTTC | TRBD2 | TRBJ2-5 | few | TRBV7-6
CASSWGTNTEAFF | TGTGCCAGCAGCTGGGGCACGAACACTGAAGCTTTCTTT | NA | TRBJ1-1 | NA | TRBV14
CASSPLGETQYF | TGTGCCAGCAGTCCTCTAGGGGAGACCCAGTACTTC | NA | TRBJ2-5 | NA | TRBV27
CAWSARDDQPQHF | TGTGCCTGGAGTGCCAGGGACGATCAGCCCCAGCATTTT | NA | TRBJ1-5 | NA | TRBV30
CATRIPGGTEAFF | TGTGCCACCAGGATCCCCGGTGGCACTGAAGCTTTCTTT | NA | TRBJ1-1 | once | TRBV10-3